A selection of T cell receptor beta chains follows, all from one sample in a study of T cells in localized non-small cell lung cancer. Clones were sequenced by immunoSEQ multiplex PCR, and TCRdb holds only the in-frame ones, with some missing. In the table there are 20,000 to 30,000 clones, about 85% of which are singletons. Specimen: peripheral blood, collected before any cancer treatment. The source of these receptors is a female donor aged 60 or older with stage II squamous cell lung carcinoma. Each CDR3 is given without its conserved first and last residue.

V gene	J gene	CDR3 protein
TRBV5-4	TRBJ1-1	ASSLDMSQTEAF
TRBV6-5	TRBJ1-5	ASRPGQGISQPQH
TRBV14	TRBJ1-1	ASSQEESTEAF
TRBV10-3	TRBJ2-7	ATTQSTGGYEQY
TRBV11-2	TRBJ2-1	ASSLEGRYNEQF
TRBV7-9	TRBJ1-2	ASSLQSNYGYT
TRBV9	TRBJ1-3	ASSVGDLNTIY
TRBV7-9	TRBJ1-1	ASSPVNAGVAF
TRBV5-4	TRBJ2-7	ASSLAGTSGHEQY
TRBV9	TRBJ1-2	ASSPSSGIPGYGYT
TRBV19	TRBJ1-2	ASSIPIGSDRADYGYT
TRBV28	TRBJ2-7	ASRLAGIYEQY
TRBV6-5	TRBJ2-7	ASSYSSQPSRQY
TRBV19	TRBJ1-1	ASSMGSVNTEAF
TRBV5-1	TRBJ2-2	ASSLEGNSWELF
TRBV11-2	TRBJ2-4	ASSLARTDIQY
TRBV10-3	TRBJ2-7	AISESSSYEQY